This TCR beta chain was retrieved from a study of CD8 T cells in Susac syndrome. Study summary: The sequenced Susac syndrome patients included more than five who had clinically active disease and fewer than ten who were in remission.

The germline V gene has CDR1 SGHRS and CDR2 YFSETQ. The CDR3 has 12 amino acids. V was cut by 1 base and J by 4 bases, with 5 bases left in between. A note on this clonotype: The target antigen is unknown.

Random hexamers were used to reverse transcribe roughly 0.45 to 1 ug of RNA. TCRdb called the immunoSEQ multiplex PCR reads again in MiXCR, with one record for every CDR3 protein. The sample lists some 160,000 distinct CDR3 sequences, around 94% occurring once. The study's findings and limits: Where Susac syndrome CD4+ T cell repertoires were concerned, no clonal expansion was evident.

Sequencing was carried out using CD4+ T cells from PBMCs. The receptor was isolated from a human donor with Susac syndrome. The chain has TRBV5-1 and TRBJ2-5; D is unclear. Here the CDR3 reads CASSLSLETQYF. The DNA for the CDR3 is TGCGCCAGCAGCTTGAGTTTAGAGACCCAGTACTTC.